One sample yielded the 30 T cell receptor beta chains listed below, sequenced in a study of beta chain features in type 1 diabetes listed by TCRdb under 2018. Libraries were made using the immunoSEQ multiplex PCR assay. The entire amount of isolated RNA was reverse transcribed using the High Capacity cDNA Reverse Transcription Kit, so the sequenced TCRB transcripts were expressed ones. TCRdb limited this immuneACCESS table to in-frame rearrangements with V and J called. A share of clones is missing; checked studies link under half to unresolved V genes, and the rest is unexplained. In this sample the table shows 310,000 or so clones, roughly 8% of which occur a single time. The ten largest clones add up to 0.44% of the sample. Sequenced input: central memory CD4+ T cells from blood. Source of these receptors: a woman between 18 and 29 years old in good health.

The V call is TRBV7-2, the J call TRBJ2-5; 8 positions agree with TRBD1. The CDR3 is 14 amino acids. After removal of 2 bases from V and 5 bases from J, the junction contained 4 bases not matched to a gene. The germline V gene encodes CDR1 SGHTA and CDR2 FQGNSA. The DNA of the CDR3 is TGTGCCAGCAGCTTATCCAGGGGGCTGGAGACCCAGTACTTC. This encodes CASSLSRGLETQYF.

This clone came up a few times. This chain uses TRBV5-1 with TRBJ2-2; D ambiguous. The CDR3 runs to 14 residues. Per germline, CDR1 SGHRS and CDR2 YFSETQ. Trimming took 0 bases from V and 12 from J, leaving 15 bases between them. This CDR3 reads CASSLDVGKDQLFF. The CDR3 DNA is TGCGCCAGCAGCTTGGATGTAGGGAAGGATCAGCTGTTTTTT.

The J gene is TRBJ2-7, the V gene TRBV11-2; perhaps TRBD1 as D (7 bases). V was trimmed by 0 bases and J by 4 bases, leaving 13 bases between them. There are 15 residues in the CDR3. Per germline, CDR1 SGHAT and CDR2 FQNNGV. The CDR3 bases are TGTGCCAGCAGCTTAGATCCGACAGGGAGGTACGAGCAGTACTTC. It specifies CASSLDPTGRYEQYF.

This clone has only a few counts. This chain connects TRBV7-2 to TRBJ2-4; 7 positions match TRBD1. The CDR3 spans 16 residues. Per germline, CDR1 SGHTA and CDR2 FQGNSA. J gave up 0 bases and V 7 bases, and 9 bases lay outside the gene matches. The CDR3 region has the DNA TGTGCCAGCACCGTGGGACAGCTAATAGCCAAAAACATTCAGTACTTC. Its protein product is CASTVGQLIAKNIQYF.

This clone was seen repeatedly, ten times or more. This sequence joins TRBV28 and TRBJ2-7; D is unclear. Trimming left V 6 bases short and J 4 bases short, with 19 bases between. Germline lookup yields CDR1 MDHEN and CDR2 SYDVKM. The CDR3 is 15 residues long. DNA of the CDR3: TGTGCCAGCAGGACTCTAGAGACAAGTCGGTACGAGCAGTACTTC. It specifies CASRTLETSRYEQYF.

The chain recombines TRBV9 with TRBJ2-7, with D tentatively TRBD1 (6 bases). Per the germline V gene, CDR1 is SGDLS and CDR2 is YYNGEE. Trimming removed 3 bases from V and 6 bases from J, with 22 bases in between. CDR3 length: 16 residues. CDR3 bases: TGTGCCAGCAGCGCGGCGACCACAGGGCCGTGGGTCGAGCAGTACTTC. Translation gives CASSAATTGPWVEQYF.

The genes are TRBV18 and TRBJ2-5; possible D gene TRBD2, 5 bases. Trimming left V 5 bases short and J 3 bases short, with 13 bases between. Germline V gene data show CDR1 as KGHSH and CDR2 as LQKENI. CDR3 length equals 14 residues. CDR3 loop: CASSWSRDEETQYF. The CDR3 coding sequence is TGTGCCAGCTCATGGTCGAGGGATGAAGAGACCCAGTACTTC.

This chain connects TRBV20-1 to TRBJ2-7; D call uncertain. The CDR3 runs 11 residues. V shed 3 bases and J shed 7 bases, with 10 bases lying between them. CDR1 and CDR2 (germline): DFQATT, SNEGSKA (reference sequence). CDR3 nucleotides: TGCAGTGCTAGGGGCCTTAAAGAGCAGTACTTC. Translated, it gives CSARGLKEQYF.

This clone showed up just a few times. The chain has TRBV7-2 and TRBJ2-2; perhaps TRBD2 as D (5 bases). Trimming stripped 6 bases from V and 6 bases from J, with 11 bases between. There are 13 residues in the CDR3. Germline assignment: CDR1 SGHTA and CDR2 FQGNSA. The CDR3 reads CASSFMEAGELFF. CDR3 nucleotide sequence: TGTGCCAGCAGTTTTATGGAGGCCGGGGAGCTGTTTTTT.

Points on this clone: This same CDR3 is encoded by further DNA sequences in the sample. The chain combines TRBV29-1 with TRBJ2-6, with D uncertain. Per germline, CDR1 SQVTM and CDR2 ANQGSEA. This CDR3 region has 12 residues. V dropped 3 bases and J dropped 4 bases, with 4 bases sitting between them. CDR3 sequence (DNA): TGCAGCGTTGATTCGGGGGCCAACGTCCTGACTTTC. As protein: CSVDSGANVLTF.

This clone was detected only a few times. The chain has TRBV28 and TRBJ2-3; possible D gene TRBD2, 6 bases. Germline CDR1 MDHEN, CDR2 SYDVKM. With 4 bases removed from V and 4 bases from J, the gap between germline ends came to 15 bases. This CDR3 comprises 15 residues. CDR3 amino acids: CASSSTRGLPDTQYF. CDR3 sequence (DNA): TGTGCCAGCAGTTCGACTAGGGGCCTCCCAGATACGCAGTATTTT.

This chain joins TRBV9 and TRBJ1-2, with 10 bases fitting TRBD1. Germline CDR1 is SGDLS and CDR2 is YYNGEE. The CDR3 sequence is 14 residues long. V shed 4 bases and J 3 bases; nucleotides not matched to a gene: 3. This CDR3 is CASSPGTGDYGYTF. The CDR3 DNA reads as TGTGCCAGCAGCCCGGGGACAGGGGACTATGGCTACACCTTC. Full variable domain (rest looked up from reference TRBV9 and TRBJ1-2): DSGVTQTPKHLITATGQRVTLRCSPRSGDLSVYWYQQSLDQGLQFLIQYYNGEERAKGNILERFSAQQFPDLHSELNLSSLELGDSALYFCASSPGTGDYGYTFGSGTRLTVV.

The sample holds a few counts of this clone. This chain uses TRBV18 with TRBJ2-7, with 9 nucleotides matching TRBD1. Germline V gene sequence: CDR1 KGHSH, CDR2 LQKENI. The trim removed 3 bases at V and 3 bases at J, leaving 3 bases unmatched. This CDR3 contains 14 residues. Written as DNA, the CDR3 is TGTGCCAGCTCACCGATGGGACAGGGCTACGAGCAGTACTTC. Its translation is CASSPMGQGYEQYF.

This clone has a handful of counts. This sequence joins TRBV7-8 and TRBJ2-7, with 13 nucleotides matching TRBD2. V lost 2 bases and J lost 2; bases outside the gene matches: 3. Germline CDR1 reads SGHVS; CDR2 reads FQNEAQ. The CDR3 extends over 16 amino acids. CDR3 in amino acids: CASSLMGLAGTYEQYF. Written as DNA, the CDR3 is TGTGCCAGCAGCTTAATGGGACTAGCGGGAACCTACGAGCAGTACTTC.

This clone was recorded at least ten times. The chain joins TRBV28 to TRBJ2-4, with D possibly TRBD2 on 5 matching bases. With 6 bases removed from V and 1 base from J, the gap between germline ends came to 10 bases. The length of the CDR3 is 14 residues. Germline V CDR1 and CDR2: MDHEN, SYDVKM. In nucleotides, the CDR3 is TGTGCCAGCAGCCCCGGGATGGCCAAAAACATTCAGTACTTC. It is translated as CASSPGMAKNIQYF.

This clone has only a few counts. This rearrangement joins TRBV25-1 to TRBJ2-5; D uncertain. This CDR3 is built from 10 residues. Germline values: CDR1 MGHDK, CDR2 SYGVNS. Trimming cost V 9 bases and J 4 bases, with 6 bases left between them. CDR3 in amino acids: CARRPETQYF. The CDR3 DNA reads as TGTGCCAGAAGACCAGAGACCCAGTACTTC.

This sequence joins TRBV5-6 and TRBJ2-7; D might be TRBD1 (5 bases). Looked up from germline, CDR1 is SGHDT and CDR2 is YYEEEE. This CDR3 region has 13 residues. The V end was cut by 1 base, the J end by 6 bases, with 11 bases between. This CDR3 reads CASSLRFTGEQYF. In DNA form, the CDR3 reads TGTGCCAGCAGCTTGAGGTTTACAGGCGAGCAGTACTTC.

This clone was seen a handful of times. V and J are TRBV5-1 and TRBJ2-1; no reliable D call. The CDR3 contains 15 residues. Trimming removed 5 bases at V and 0 bases at J, with 12 bases between. Germline values: CDR1 SGHRS, CDR2 YFSETQ. As DNA, the CDR3 is TGCGCCAGCAGTCCCAAAATCGGCTCCTACAATGAGCAGTTCTTC. As protein: CASSPKIGSYNEQFF.

This clone appeared many times. The chain is built from TRBV2 and TRBJ1-2; D perhaps matches TRBD1 (5 bases). V lost 6 bases and J lost 7, with 12 bases in between. CDR1 is SNHLY, CDR2 FYNNEI, per germline. The CDR3 spans 12 residues. The CDR3 reads CASSVDTGGYTF. CDR3 in DNA: TGTGCCAGCAGCGTGGACACTGGTGGCTACACCTTC.

The rearrangement joins TRBV9 to TRBJ1-3; no reliable D call. Germline V CDR1 and CDR2: SGDLS, YYNGEE. Trimming shortened V by 4 bases and J by 1 base, and 6 bases separated the two germline ends. This CDR3 is built from 13 residues. CDR3 nucleotides: TGTGCCAGCAGCCCCCCGTCTGGAAACACCATATATTTT. Amino acids: CASSPPSGNTIYF.

This chain links TRBV2 with TRBJ1-1, with a possible D match to TRBD1 (6 bases). This CDR3 has 14 residues. CDR1 and CDR2 from the germline V gene are SNHLY and FYNNEI. V was pared by 7 bases and J by 2 bases, with 14 bases between. The CDR3, as DNA: TGTGCCAGCACCGGACAGACATTTAACACTGAAGCTTTCTTT. Its translation is CASTGQTFNTEAFF.

This rearrangement joins TRBV5-1 to TRBJ1-1; 8 bases match TRBD1. Looked up from germline, CDR1 is SGHRS and CDR2 is YFSETQ. V lost 7 bases to trimming and J lost 5 bases; unmatched junction nucleotides: 1. The CDR3 runs to 11 residues. The chain's CDR3 is CASGQGTEAFF. The CDR3 coding sequence is TGCGCCAGCGGACAGGGAACTGAAGCTTTCTTT.

This clone was seen a few times. The chain has TRBV19 and TRBJ2-3; TRBD1 might be the D (6 bases). CDR1 and CDR2 from the germline V gene are LNHDA and SQIVND (reference sequence). V was clipped by 4 bases and J by 1 base, with 9 bases between them. This CDR3 spans 14 amino acids. CDR3 sequence reads: CASSNHRGTDTQYF. As DNA, the CDR3 is TGTGCCAGTAGTAATCACAGGGGCACAGATACGCAGTATTTT.

This clone was seen ten or more times. The V and J genes are TRBV5-4 and TRBJ2-2; tentatively, D is TRBD1 (7 bases). CDR3 length: 15 amino acids. In germline, CDR1 is SGHNT, CDR2 YYREEE (reference sequence). The ends were cut back, 0 bases at V and 4 bases at J, with 10 bases in the middle. The CDR3 bases are TGTGCCAGCAGCTTGGGTCAGGGGGGCACCGGGGAGCTGTTTTTT. This sequence encodes CASSLGQGGTGELFF.

This clone was seen only a few times. The chain links TRBV5-6 to TRBJ2-2; D gene uncertain. Germline V gene data show CDR1 as SGHDT and CDR2 as YYEEEE. Trimming cost V 5 bases and J 7 bases, with 21 bases left between them. The CDR3 loop spans 16 amino acids. CDR3 in amino acids: CASSHAATPWHGELFF. The CDR3 DNA reads TGTGCCAGCAGTCATGCGGCAACGCCATGGCACGGGGAGCTGTTTTTT.

This clone appeared a few times. The V call is TRBV10-3, the J call TRBJ2-3; 8 bases map to TRBD2. The CDR3 contains 13 residues. J was trimmed by 3 bases and V by 10 bases; bases with no gene match: 6. CDR1 is ENHRY, CDR2 SYGVKD, per germline. The chain's CDR3 is CASGLARTDTQYF. DNA of the CDR3: TGTGCCAGCGGACTAGCCCGAACAGATACGCAGTATTTT.

This sequence joins TRBV7-6 and TRBJ1-3; 9 positions match TRBD1. Germline CDR1 SGHVS, CDR2 FNYEAQ. The CDR3 extends over 15 amino acids. The V gene end was trimmed by 5 bases and the J gene end by 3 bases; junction bases not matched to a gene: 5. The CDR3 nucleotides read TGTGCCAGCAGCCTCGACAGGGGGTTTGGAAACACCATATATTTT. Translation: CASSLDRGFGNTIYF.

This clone was found a few times. The V and J genes are TRBV11-1 and TRBJ1-1; D is possibly TRBD1 (5 bases). V lost 1 base, J lost 7 bases, and 25 bases lay in between. The CDR3 contains 18 residues. From germline, CDR1 is SGHAT and CDR2 FQDESV (reference sequence). CDR3 DNA sequence: TGTGCCAGCAGCTTAGTCCCCTTCGGGAGGGGCGGGCGTAGTGAAGCTTTCTTT. Translated, it gives CASSLVPFGRGGRSEAFF.

This clone was counted at least ten times. The J gene is TRBJ1-1, the V gene TRBV5-1; D may be TRBD1 (6 bases). Germline V gene sequence: CDR1 SGHRS, CDR2 YFSETQ. The CDR3 loop spans 15 amino acids. V lost 3 bases to trimming and J lost 0 bases, with 12 bases between them. CDR3: CASSSQGPMNTEAFF. The CDR3 bases are TGCGCCAGCAGCTCTCAGGGGCCGATGAACACTGAAGCTTTCTTT.

This clone was seen a handful of times. Sequence at one end of the junction differs from germline and may be a read error. The V gene is TRBV7-6, the J gene TRBJ2-1, with 11 bases aligning to TRBD2. The CDR3 runs to 14 residues. The germline V gene has CDR1 SGHVS and CDR2 FNYEAQ. The CDR3 loop is CASSLAGGMYEQFF. Here the CDR3 DNA reads TGTGCCAGCAGCCTAGCGGGAGGAATGTATGAGCAGTTCTTC.